This TCR beta chain emerged from a study of T cells after posttransplantation cyclophosphamide. Findings and limits, study-wide: TRB overlap between skin or GI tissue T cells and blood was limited. Recipient CMV seropositivity and CMV reactivation strongly tracked TRB clonality.

Germline CDR1 SGHDN, CDR2 FVKESK. The CDR3 is 15 amino acids. V gave up 4 bases and J gave up 6 bases, with 18 bases separating them. In the case of this clone: The antigen is unknown.

Sequencing was performed with immunoSEQ multiplex PCR; in TCRdb, only in-frame clones are kept and a portion is missing. The repertoire holds around 18,000 clones, approximately 87% seen once, with more than 8% in the top ten. Source material: memory CD4+ T cells sorted from blood. This clonotype was sampled from a man aged 25 to 40 in good health and a related stem cell transplant donor. V gene TRBV14 combines with J gene TRBJ2-5; tentative D call: TRBD1 (5 bases). The CDR3 DNA sequence: TGTGCCAGCAGCCCAAGATTAGGGGCCGGGCAGACCCAGTACTTC. Translated, it gives CASSPRLGAGQTQYF.